These T cell receptor beta chains were read from a single sample in a study of T cell responses to AZD1222 COVID-19 vaccine. Method: immunoSEQ multiplex PCR; TCRdb's copy keeps in-frame clones and lacks some. The table lists 250,000 or so clones, 85% to 95% of them singletons. The specimen was peripheral blood, collected on day 0 of AZD1222 vaccination. The source is an adult in good health. The CDR3 runs from the conserved cysteine through the conserved F or W. Each record gives: clone size, D gene, V gene, J gene, CDR3 protein, CDR3 DNA. D genes are given only for firm matches. Expanded clones are given a class, and other clones once, few, many or no size at all.

-	TRBD1	TRBV18	TRBJ1-5	CASSPNRGNQPQHF	TGTGCCAGCTCGCCTAACAGGGGAAATCAGCCCCAGCATTTT
-	-	TRBV9	TRBJ2-1	CASSVRPGSNWEQFF	TGTGCCAGCAGCGTACGGCCGGGCAGCAACTGGGAGCAGTTCTTC
-	TRBD1	TRBV4-1	TRBJ1-2	CASSQGLGQGRWKGYTF	TGCGCCAGCAGCCAAGGACTCGGACAGGGGAGATGGAAGGGCTACACCTTC
-	TRBD1	TRBV4-2	TRBJ2-7	CASSQYSLGTGVSQQYF	TGTGCCAGCAGCCAGTATTCACTAGGGACAGGGGTAAGCCAGCAGTACTTC
-	-	TRBV2	TRBJ2-7	CASSGAGGTEQYF	TGTGCCAGCAGTGGAGCGGGCGGAACCGAGCAGTACTTC
-	-	TRBV11-2	TRBJ2-7	CASSLDGSSAEQYF	TGTGCCAGCAGCTTAGATGGGTCCAGTGCCGAGCAGTACTTC
few	TRBD2	TRBV25-1	TRBJ2-3	CASSEYGEGTDTQYF	TGTGCCAGCAGTGAATATGGGGAGGGGACAGATACGCAGTATTTT
-	-	TRBV9	TRBJ2-1	CASSVEANLHNEQFF	TGTGCCAGCAGCGTCGAGGCCAATTTGCACAATGAGCAGTTCTTC
-	-	TRBV12-3/TRBV12-4	TRBJ2-7	CASRREGITEQYF	TGTGCCAGCAGGCGCGAGGGAATAACCGAGCAGTACTTC
-	-	TRBV5-1	TRBJ2-7	CASSFGPTPTFEQYF	TGCGCCAGCAGCTTCGGTCCGACTCCCACTTTCGAGCAGTACTTC
-	-	TRBV18	TRBJ1-1	CASSPRQVGTEAFF	TGTGCCAGCTCACCACGACAGGTCGGGACTGAAGCTTTCTTT
-	-	TRBV11-3	TRBJ2-1	CASSQGGDRYNEQFF	TGTGCCAGCAGCCAGGGAGGGGACAGGTACAATGAGCAGTTCTTC
-	-	TRBV4-1	TRBJ1-5	CASSQGGSQHF	TGCGCCAGCAGCCAAGGGGGGTCCCAGCATTTT
-	-	TRBV7-2	TRBJ2-1	CASSQRLEQFF	TGTGCCAGCAGCCAAAGACTAGAGCAGTTCTTC
-	-	TRBV7-6	TRBJ2-1	CASSNPLYSVPGEQFF	TGTGCCAGCAGCAATCCTCTCTATTCTGTCCCGGGTGAGCAGTTCTTC
-	-	TRBV2	TRBJ2-5	CASRARVDGETQYF	TGTGCCAGCAGGGCCAGGGTAGATGGGGAGACCCAGTACTTC
-	TRBD1	TRBV13	TRBJ1-3	CASSKGTGGNTIYF	TGTGCCAGCAGCAAGGGGACAGGGGGAAACACCATATATTTT